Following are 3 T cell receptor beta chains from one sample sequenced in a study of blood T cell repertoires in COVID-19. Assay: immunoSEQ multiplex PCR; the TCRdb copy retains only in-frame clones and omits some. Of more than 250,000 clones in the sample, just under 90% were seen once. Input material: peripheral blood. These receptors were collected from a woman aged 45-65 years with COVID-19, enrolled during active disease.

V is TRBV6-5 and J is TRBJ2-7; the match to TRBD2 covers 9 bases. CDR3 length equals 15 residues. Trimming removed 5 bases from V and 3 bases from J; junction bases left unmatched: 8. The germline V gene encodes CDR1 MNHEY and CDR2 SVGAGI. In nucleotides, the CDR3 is TGTGCCAGCAGTAAATCCGGGACTAGCAACTACGAGCAGTACTTC. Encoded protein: CASSKSGTSNYEQYF.

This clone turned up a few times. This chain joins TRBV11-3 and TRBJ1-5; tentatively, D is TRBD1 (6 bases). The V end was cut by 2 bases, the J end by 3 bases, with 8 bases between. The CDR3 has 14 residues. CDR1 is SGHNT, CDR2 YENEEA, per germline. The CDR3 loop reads CASSLQGTNQPQHF. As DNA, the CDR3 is TGTGCCAGCAGCTTACAGGGGACCAATCAGCCCCAGCATTTT.

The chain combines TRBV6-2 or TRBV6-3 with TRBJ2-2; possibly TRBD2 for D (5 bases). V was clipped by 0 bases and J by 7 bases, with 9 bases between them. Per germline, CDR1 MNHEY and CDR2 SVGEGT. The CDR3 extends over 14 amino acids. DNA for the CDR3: TGTGCCAGCAGTTACTCGAGGGTCAGCGGGGAGCTGTTTTTT. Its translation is CASSYSRVSGELFF.